These 6 T cell receptor beta chains share one sample of origin, sequenced in a study of CD8 T cell repertoires and HIV-1 epitope variants. The method was immunoSEQ multiplex PCR; TCRdb's version includes in-frame clones alone and lacks a portion of them. The sample yields more than 5,000 clones, more than 50% seen once. Their antigens are not known. Sequencing was performed on cultured CD8+ T cells derived from PBMCs. The receptor set was obtained from a male donor with HIV.

The chain joins TRBV19 to TRBJ1-5; D remains ambiguous. V was cut by 6 bases and J by 5 bases, with 20 bases left in between. Germline V gene data show CDR1 as LNHDA and CDR2 as SQIVND (reference sequence). This CDR3 contains 16 residues. The CDR3 nucleotides are TGTGCCAGTAGATCACTGGAAGGGCGAGATTATCAGCCCCAGCATTTT. Protein: CASRSLEGRDYQPQHF.

V usage is TRBV4-3 and J usage is TRBJ2-2; D may be TRBD1 or TRBD2 (5 bases each). Germline V gene data show CDR1 as LGHNA and CDR2 as YSLEER. Trimming removed 1 base at V and 7 bases at J, with 13 bases between. The CDR3 extends over 15 amino acids. CDR3 residues: CASSQVQGGFGELFF. CDR3 in DNA: TGCGCCAGCAGCCAAGTGCAGGGCGGGTTCGGGGAGCTGTTTTTT.

The chain recombines TRBV7-9 with TRBJ1-6; 8 bases are a match to TRBD1. The CDR3 runs 16 residues. Germline V gene sequence: CDR1 SEHNR, CDR2 FQNEAQ (reference sequence). V shed 3 bases, J shed 2 bases, and the junction held 3 bases outside the gene matches. CDR3: CASSLDRVAYNSPLHF. The CDR3 bases are TGTGCCAGCAGCTTGGACAGGGTAGCCTATAATTCACCCCTCCACTTT.

The rearrangement joins TRBV6-1 to TRBJ2-5, with a possible D match to TRBD1 (6 bases). This CDR3 has 14 residues. Germline V gives CDR1 MNHNS, CDR2 SASEGT. V lost 5 bases, J lost 2 bases, and 12 bases lay in between. CDR3 DNA sequence: TGTGCCAGCAGTCTAGCCGGGACACAAGAGACCCAGTACTTC. Its translation is CASSLAGTQETQYF.

The CDR3: CAWSTTPGIQETQYF. The CDR3 DNA follows: TGTGCCTGGAGTACAACACCCGGGATACAAGAGACCCAGTACTTC. V usage is TRBV30 and J usage is TRBJ2-5, with D possibly being TRBD2 (5 bases). Germline-derived CDR1 and CDR2 are GTSNPN and SVGIG (reference sequence). The CDR3 loop spans 15 amino acids. V shed 2 bases and J shed 2 bases, with 15 bases lying between them. The complete variable domain, with remaining parts taken from reference TRBV30 and TRBJ2-5, reads SQTIHQWPATLVQPVGSPLSLECTVEGTSNPNLYWYRQAAGRGLQLLFYSVGIGQISSEVPQNLSASRPQDRQFILSSKKLLLSDSGFYLCAWSTTPGIQETQYFGPGTRLLVL.

This clone was counted between two and nine times. J is TRBJ1-1 and V is TRBV28; D gene unclear. Per the germline V gene, CDR1 is MDHEN and CDR2 is SYDVKM. V was cut by 2 bases and J by 1 base, with 8 bases left in between. The CDR3 runs 14 residues. The CDR3 bases are TGTGCCAGCAGTTTAGGGCAGCAGAACACTGAAGCTTTCTTT. As protein: CASSLGQQNTEAFF. Looking up the rest from reference TRBV28 and TRBJ1-1 gives the full variable domain: DVKVTQSSRYLVKRTGEKVFLECVQDMDHENMFWYRQDPGLGLRLIYFSYDVKMKEKGDIPEGYSVSREKKERFSLILESASTNQTSMYLCASSLGQQNTEAFFGQGTRLTVV.